This is a list of T cell receptor beta chains from one sample in a study of control samples from healthy donors and cancer patients. Here immunoSEQ multiplex PCR was the method, and the copy in TCRdb shows in-frame clones only, minus some. The repertoire holds 230,000 or so clones, with about 95% as singletons. The sample was blood. Source of these receptors: a man aged 45-60 years in good health. The CDR3 runs from the conserved cysteine through the conserved F or W. A D gene is named only where the DNA matches it firmly. Size is stated for part of the rows, as once, few or many counts, or as a class when the clone is expanded.

J: TRBJ2-1; size: -; V: TRBV5-1; D: -; DNA: TGCGCCAGCAGCTTCTCTAGCTCCTACAATGAGCAGTTCTTC; CDR3: CASSFSSSYNEQFF
J: TRBJ2-2; size: -; V: TRBV4-3; D: -; DNA: TGCGCCAGCAGCCAAGATGCCCAGAACACCGGGGAGCTGTTTTTT; CDR3: CASSQDAQNTGELFF
J: TRBJ1-1; size: -; V: TRBV4-2; D: -; DNA: TGTGCCAGCAGCCGCTCCCTGCCGGGACAAGTGAACACTGAAGCTTTCTTT; CDR3: CASSRSLPGQVNTEAFF
J: TRBJ2-1; size: -; V: TRBV9; D: TRBD2; DNA: TGTGCCAGCAGCGTGGGCCCGACTAGCGGGGCGCCCAATGAGCAGTTCTTC; CDR3: CASSVGPTSGAPNEQFF
J: TRBJ2-1; size: -; V: TRBV27; D: TRBD2; DNA: TGTGCCAGCAGCCCAGGCAGCGGGGGGAATTATTACAATGAGCAGTTCTTC; CDR3: CASSPGSGGNYYNEQFF
J: TRBJ2-1; size: once; V: TRBV9; D: TRBD2; DNA: TGTGCCAGCAGCGTAGCCGGGGGGGGTTACAATGAGCAGTTCTTC; CDR3: CASSVAGGGYNEQFF
J: TRBJ1-2; size: -; V: TRBV20-1; D: -; DNA: TGCAGTGCAGGGAAAACCTATGGCTACACCTTC; CDR3: CSAGKTYGYTF
J: TRBJ2-7; size: -; V: TRBV9; D: TRBD2; DNA: TGTGCCAGCAGCGTAAGGGACTACGCCTACGAGCAGTACTTC; CDR3: CASSVRDYAYEQYF
J: TRBJ1-1; size: -; V: TRBV27; D: -; DNA: TGTGCCAGCAGTTTAAAGAAGGCAGGGATGAACACTGAAGCTTTCTTT; CDR3: CASSLKKAGMNTEAFF
J: TRBJ1-4; size: -; V: TRBV10-1; D: TRBD1; DNA: TGCGCCAGCCAAGACAGGGCCAGCTACAAACTGTTTTTT; CDR3: CASQDRASYKLFF
J: TRBJ1-1; size: -; V: TRBV29-1; D: TRBD1; DNA: TGCAGCGCCACAGACAGGGCAACTGAAGCTTTCTTT; CDR3: CSATDRATEAFF
J: TRBJ2-5; size: -; V: TRBV6-1; D: -; DNA: TGTGCCAGCAGTGAACGTGCCCGAGGGGAGACCCAGTACTTC; CDR3: CASSERARGETQYF
J: TRBJ2-1; size: -; V: TRBV29-1; D: TRBD2; DNA: TGCAGCGGGGAGGGATTCTCCTACAATGAGCAGTTCTTC; CDR3: CSGEGFSYNEQFF
J: TRBJ1-6; size: once; V: TRBV6-5; D: -; DNA: TGTGCCAGCAGTTACTCGATGAGCCAGCGGCAAGCACCCCTCCACTTT; CDR3: CASSYSMSQRQAPLHF
J: TRBJ1-1; size: -; V: TRBV5-1; D: -; DNA: TGCGCCAGCAGCCCCGGACAGCGACAAAACACTGAAGCTTTCTTT; CDR3: CASSPGQRQNTEAFF